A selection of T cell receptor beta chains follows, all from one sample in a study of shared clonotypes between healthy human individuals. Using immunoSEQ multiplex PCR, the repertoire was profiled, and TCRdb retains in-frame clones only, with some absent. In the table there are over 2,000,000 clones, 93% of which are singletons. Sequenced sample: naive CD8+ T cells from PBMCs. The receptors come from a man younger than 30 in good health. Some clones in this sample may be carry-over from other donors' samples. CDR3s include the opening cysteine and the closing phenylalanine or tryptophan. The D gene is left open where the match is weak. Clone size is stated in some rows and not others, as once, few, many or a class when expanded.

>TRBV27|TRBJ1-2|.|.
CASSFGGTYGYTF
TGTGCCAGCAGTTTCGGAGGAACCTATGGCTACACCTTC
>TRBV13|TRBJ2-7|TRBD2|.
CASSSRTSGRYEQYF
TGTGCCAGCAGCTCCCGGACTAGCGGGAGATACGAGCAGTACTTC
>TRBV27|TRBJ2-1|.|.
CASSLGGFFHNEQFF
TGTGCCAGCAGTTTAGGAGGGTTCTTCCACAATGAGCAGTTCTTC
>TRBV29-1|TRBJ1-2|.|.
CSVADGGWGYTF
TGCAGCGTTGCCGACGGGGGTTGGGGCTACACCTTC
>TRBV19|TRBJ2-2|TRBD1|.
CASSLRGLGTGELFF
TGTGCCAGTAGCCTGAGGGGGCTGGGCACCGGGGAGCTGTTTTTT
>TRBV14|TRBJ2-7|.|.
CASSQRDFPSYEQYF
TGTGCCAGCAGCCAGAGGGACTTCCCGTCCTACGAGCAGTACTTC
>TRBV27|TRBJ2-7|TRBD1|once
CASSLRGPQSQYEQYF
TGTGCCAGCAGTTTAAGGGGGCCCCAATCCCAATACGAGCAGTACTTC
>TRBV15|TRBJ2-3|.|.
CATQGGGRRGDTQYF
TGTGCCACCCAAGGCGGCGGACGGCGGGGAGATACGCAGTATTTT
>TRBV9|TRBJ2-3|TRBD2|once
CASSVAGSGRASTDTQYF
TGTGCCAGCAGCGTAGCGGGGTCGGGGAGGGCTAGCACAGATACGCAGTATTTT
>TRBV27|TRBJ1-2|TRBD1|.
CASRASLGTGVYGYTF
TGTGCCAGCCGAGCAAGCCTCGGGACAGGTGTCTATGGCTACACCTTC
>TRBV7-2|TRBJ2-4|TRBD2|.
CASSLVAGGSNIQYF
TGTGCCAGCAGCTTGGTAGCGGGAGGCTCAAACATTCAGTACTTC
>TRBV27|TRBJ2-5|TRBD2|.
CASSFIGASGSTPGETQYF
TGTGCCAGCAGTTTCATTGGGGCTAGCGGGAGTACGCCTGGCGAGACCCAGTACTTC
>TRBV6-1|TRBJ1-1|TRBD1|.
CASTLTGADTEAFF
TGTGCCAGCACCTTGACAGGGGCGGACACTGAAGCTTTCTTT
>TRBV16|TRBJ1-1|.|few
CASSPTDEAFF
TGTGCCAGCAGCCCCACAGATGAAGCTTTCTTT
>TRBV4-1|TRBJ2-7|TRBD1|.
CASSQPGGGYEQYF
TGCGCCAGCAGCCAACCAGGGGGCGGGTACGAGCAGTACTTC
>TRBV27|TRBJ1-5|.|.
CASSSLGPIHNQPQHF
TGTGCCAGCAGTAGCCTGGGACCGATACACAATCAGCCCCAGCATTTT
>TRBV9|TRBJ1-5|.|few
CASSVDREGLAQPQHF
TGTGCCAGCAGCGTAGACAGGGAGGGATTGGCTCAGCCCCAGCATTTT
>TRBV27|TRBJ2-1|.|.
CASSTKGGGYNEQFF
TGTGCCAGCAGTACAAAGGGGGGCGGCTACAATGAGCAGTTCTTC
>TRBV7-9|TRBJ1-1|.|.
CASSLSTGNTEAFF
TGTGCCAGCAGCCTAAGTACGGGGAACACTGAAGCTTTCTTT
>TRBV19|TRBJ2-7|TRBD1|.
CASKEGTGDPYEQYF
TGTGCCAGTAAGGAGGGGACAGGGGATCCCTACGAGCAGTACTTC
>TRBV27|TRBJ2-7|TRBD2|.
CASTRLAGETYEQYF
TGTGCCAGCACCCGACTAGCGGGAGAGACCTACGAGCAGTACTTC
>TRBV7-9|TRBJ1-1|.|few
CASSQGSWGAFF
TGTGCCAGCAGCCAGGGGAGCTGGGGAGCTTTCTTT
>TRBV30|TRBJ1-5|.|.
CAWSSGVNQPQHF
TGTGCCTGGAGTTCAGGGGTGAATCAGCCCCAGCATTTT
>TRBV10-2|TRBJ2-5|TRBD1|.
CASSPIYRTGRTQETQYF
TGCGCCAGCAGTCCGATTTATCGGACAGGGCGGACGCAAGAGACCCAGTACTTC
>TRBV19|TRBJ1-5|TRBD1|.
CASILGQGLSNQPQHF
TGTGCCAGTATCCTCGGACAGGGGCTTTCCAATCAGCCCCAGCATTTT
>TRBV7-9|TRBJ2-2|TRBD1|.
CASSPGGVSTGELFF
TGTGCCAGCAGTCCAGGGGGTGTGAGCACCGGGGAGCTGTTTTTT
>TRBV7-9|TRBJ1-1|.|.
CASSLGLRGGNTEAFF
TGTGCCAGCAGCTTAGGGTTACGGGGGGGTAACACTGAAGCTTTCTTT
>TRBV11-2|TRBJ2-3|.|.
CASSFNPGVADTQYF
TGTGCCAGCAGCTTCAATCCGGGGGTTGCAGATACGCAGTATTTT
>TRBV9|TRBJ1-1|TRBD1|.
CASSDPSGGQTEAFF
TGTGCCAGCAGCGACCCCTCAGGGGGCCAAACTGAAGCTTTCTTT
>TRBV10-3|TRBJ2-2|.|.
CAISSPDADRELFF
TGTGCCATCAGTTCACCGGACGCGGACCGGGAGCTGTTTTTT
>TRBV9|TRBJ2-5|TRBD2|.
CASSTRLADQETQYF
TGTGCCAGCAGCACAAGACTAGCGGACCAAGAGACCCAGTACTTC
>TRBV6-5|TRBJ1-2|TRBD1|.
CASRTGQGAGGYTF
TGTGCCAGTCGGACCGGGCAGGGGGCTGGTGGCTACACCTTC